Following are 14 T cell receptor beta chains from one sample sequenced in a study of blood T cell repertoires in COVID-19. TCRdb keeps only in-frame clones here, not all; method: immunoSEQ multiplex PCR. The table lists roughly 300,000 clones, 65% to 85% of them singletons. Specimen: peripheral blood. Source of these receptors: a woman in her forties or fifties with acute or convalescent COVID-19.

J is TRBJ2-1 and V is TRBV28; unclear D gene. Germline assignment: CDR1 MDHEN and CDR2 SYDVKM. The CDR3 contains 13 residues. V was shortened by 5 bases and J by 4 bases, with 9 bases between the two germline ends. This chain's CDR3 is CASSRRLYNEQFF. The CDR3 region has the DNA TGTGCCAGCAGTCGCCGACTGTACAATGAGCAGTTCTTC.

This rearrangement joins TRBV27 to TRBJ1-5, with D perhaps matching TRBD1 (5 bases). The length of the CDR3 is 15 residues. The germline CDR1 and CDR2 sequences are MNHEY and SMNVEV (reference sequence). Trimming removed 5 bases at V and 9 bases at J, with 20 bases between. CDR3 sequence (DNA): TGTGCCAGCAGTCGCGGGACTCTGGGGGGTGGGCCCCAGCATTTT. Translation: CASSRGTLGGGPQHF.

The chain recombines TRBV7-2 with TRBJ1-1; D is perhaps TRBD1 (6 bases). Germline V gives CDR1 SGHTA, CDR2 FQGNSA. V was shortened by 3 bases and J by 7 bases, with 15 bases between the two germline ends. The CDR3 loop spans 14 amino acids. CDR3: CASSFSSGEVEAFF. CDR3 in DNA: TGTGCCAGCAGCTTTTCGTCAGGGGAAGTTGAAGCTTTCTTT.

This chain's CDR3 is CASSLMGQSYEQYF. The CDR3 DNA reads TGTGCCAGCAGCTTAATGGGACAAAGTTACGAGCAGTACTTC. J is TRBJ2-7 and V is TRBV7-9; a weak D match, TRBD1 (6 bases). Germline-derived CDR1 and CDR2 are SEHNR and FQNEAQ (reference sequence). The germline V and J ends were trimmed by 2 bases and 4 bases, with 12 bases remaining between them. The CDR3 is 14 residues long.

The genes are TRBV18 and TRBJ2-1, with D maybe TRBD2 (6 bases). CDR3 length: 14 amino acids. Germline CDR1 is KGHSH and CDR2 is LQKENI. The V end was cut by 4 bases, the J end by 6 bases, with 13 bases between. CDR3 loop: CASSRIQTSNEQFF. The CDR3 coding sequence is TGTGCCAGCTCACGAATACAGACTAGCAATGAGCAGTTCTTC.

CDR3 sequence (DNA): TGCGCCAGCAGCCCAGGACTGAGTGGCAATTCACCCCTCCACTTT. Translation: CASSPGLSGNSPLHF. The genes are TRBV5-1 and TRBJ1-6; D is unresolved. Germline loops: CDR1 SGHRS, CDR2 YFSETQ. The V end lost 4 bases, the J end lost 7 bases, and 15 bases lay between the germline ends. CDR3 length: 15 amino acids.

This clone was seen repeatedly, ten times or more. This chain uses TRBV30 with TRBJ2-7; the D gene is possibly TRBD2 (5 bases). Germline V lookup: CDR1 GTSNPN, CDR2 SVGIG (reference sequence). V lost 2 bases to trimming and J lost 3 bases, with 8 bases between them. The CDR3 is made up of 12 amino acids. The CDR3 loop is CAWSPGVYEQYF. DNA for the CDR3: TGTGCCTGGAGTCCCGGGGTCTACGAGCAGTACTTC.

The chain is built from TRBV7-2 and TRBJ2-3; 9 positions agree with TRBD1. The CDR3 totals 14 residues. CDR1 and CDR2 from the germline V gene are SGHTA and FQGNSA. Trimming removed 5 bases from V and 2 bases from J; junction bases left unmatched: 2. The CDR3 DNA reads as TGTGCCAGCAGCCGGGACAGGGTCACAGATACGCAGTATTTT. This gives the protein CASSRDRVTDTQYF.

This clone appeared a single time. The chain has TRBV6-1 and TRBJ1-1; D is ambiguous. V shed 2 bases and J shed 3 bases, with 10 bases lying between them. CDR3 length equals 14 residues. Germline loops: CDR1 MNHNS, CDR2 SASEGT. Written as DNA, the CDR3 is TGTGCCAGCAGTGAATTCGGGGTGGACACTGAAGCTTTCTTT. It codes for CASSEFGVDTEAFF.

This clone was detected only once. The rearrangement uses TRBV18 and TRBJ2-7, with TRBD1 as a possible D gene (6 bases). Trimming removed 6 bases from V and 2 bases from J, with 11 bases in between. Germline V gene sequence: CDR1 KGHSH, CDR2 LQKENI. The CDR3 runs to 13 residues. CDR3: CASSPGQTYEQYV. The CDR3 DNA follows: TGTGCCAGCTCTCCCGGACAGACCTACGAGCAGTACGTC.

This chain uses TRBV6-5 with TRBJ2-5; a possible D gene is TRBD2 (5 bases). Trimming removed 7 bases at V and 4 bases at J, with 13 bases between. Germline CDR1 is MNHEY and CDR2 is SVGAGI. The CDR3 is made up of 13 amino acids. CDR3 sequence reads: CASISFSAETQYF. In DNA form, the CDR3 reads TGTGCCAGCATAAGTTTTAGCGCAGAGACCCAGTACTTC.

This chain connects TRBV10-3 to TRBJ1-1; TRBD1 matches 10 bases. The junction had 5 bases not matched to a gene; V was cut back by 2 bases and J by 8 bases. The germline V gene encodes CDR1 ENHRY and CDR2 SYGVKD. This CDR3 region has 14 residues. This CDR3 is CAISEGTGVGEAFF. DNA of the CDR3: TGTGCCATCAGTGAGGGGACAGGGGTTGGCGAAGCTTTCTTT.

V and J are TRBV30 and TRBJ2-6; maybe TRBD1 (6 bases). This CDR3 spans 18 amino acids. V was shortened by 0 bases and J by 0 bases, with 15 bases between the two germline ends. Germline V gives CDR1 GTSNPN, CDR2 SVGIG (reference sequence). This CDR3 reads CAWSVPGTRGSGANVLTF. The CDR3 region has the DNA TGTGCCTGGAGTGTACCCGGGACACGGGGCTCTGGGGCCAACGTCCTGACTTTC.

This chain connects TRBV11-2 to TRBJ1-4; no clear D. The length of the CDR3 is 15 residues. With 5 bases removed from V and 7 bases from J, the gap between germline ends came to 17 bases. From germline, CDR1 is SGHAT and CDR2 FQNNGV. The CDR3 bases are TGTGCCAGCAGCCGACCTCAATCGACACTTGAAAAACTGTTTTTT. Protein sequence: CASSRPQSTLEKLFF.